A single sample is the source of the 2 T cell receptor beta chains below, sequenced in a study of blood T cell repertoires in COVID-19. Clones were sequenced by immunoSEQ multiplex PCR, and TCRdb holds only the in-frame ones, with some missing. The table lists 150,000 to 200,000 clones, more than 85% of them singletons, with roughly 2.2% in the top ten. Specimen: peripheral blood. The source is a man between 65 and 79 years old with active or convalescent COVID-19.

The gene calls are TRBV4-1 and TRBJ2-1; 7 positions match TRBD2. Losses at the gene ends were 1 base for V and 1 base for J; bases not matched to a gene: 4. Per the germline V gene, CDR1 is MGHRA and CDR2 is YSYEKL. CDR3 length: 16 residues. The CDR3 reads CASSQVGTNSYNEQFF. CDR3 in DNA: TGCGCCAGCAGCCAAGTAGGGACTAATTCCTACAATGAGCAGTTCTTC.

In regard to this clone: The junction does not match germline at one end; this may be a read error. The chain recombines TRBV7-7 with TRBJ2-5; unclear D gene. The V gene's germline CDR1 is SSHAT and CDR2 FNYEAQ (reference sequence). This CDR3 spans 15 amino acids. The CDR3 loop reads CASSAGLGVGETQYF. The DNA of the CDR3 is TGTGCTAGCAGCGCAGGCTTGGGTGTCGGAGAGACCCAGTACTTC.